This T cell receptor beta chain derives from a study of T cells expressing NK-cell markers (TCRdb year 2020). With regard to the full study: About 8 donors provided sorted CD3+CD56+NKG2C+, CD3+CD56+NKG2C- and CD3+CD56-NKG2C+ T-cell subsets, whose TCR beta-chain repertoires were profiled. The study sequenced eight donors, all healthy volunteers chosen at random: three men and five women. Illumina HiSeq 2000/2500, MiSeq or NextSeq was used to sequence libraries as 2 x 150 bp reads. Among the eight sequenced donors, seven were HCMV-seropositive and one was HCMV-seronegative.

Data came from an Illumina HiSeq 2000. TCR beta cDNA libraries were made by 5'RACE template switching that added a universal primer site and unique molecular identifiers. Synthesis of cDNA was primed from the TCR beta constant segment and was followed by two consecutive PCR amplification steps. The source study handled its data this way. MIGEC handled demultiplexing of the reads and grouping by UMI, while MiTCR was used to assemble and quantify clonotypes. To exclude erroneous sequences, any TCR cDNA sequence not supported by at least two reads was discarded. Downstream repertoire analysis used the tcR package, and clonotypes were matched across fractions by CDR3 nucleotide sequence plus V segment. VDJmatch was used to annotate antigen specificity against VDJdb, with one amino acid substitution in CDR3 permitted. Following reprocessing of the reads by TCRdb, the data hold one row per CDR3 protein sequence and no DNA is available. TCRdb, rather than the study authors, made the V and J calls. The record for this sample contains some 460,000 distinct CDR3 sequences. In total, the top ten clones hold 1.4% to 1.5% of the sample.

CDR1 and CDR2, looked up from the germline V gene, are SGHRS and YFSETQ. The CDR3 measures 17 amino acids from cysteine to phenylalanine. The entry carries no DNA sequence. Regarding this clonotype: Its binding antigen is unknown.

Study-level results and caveats: Whether the expanded NKG2C-expressing T cell clones were specific for HCMV antigens remained unclear. In roughly 6 donors, the dominant CD3+CD56+NKG2C+ clonotypes were among the top 10 CD8+ clonotypes and accounted for roughly 1.0-7.5% of CD8+ T cells. Those dominant clonotypes were again the most abundant among CD3+CD56-NKG2C+ cells in four donors, at about 25-65%.

HCMV-specific IgG was detected in serum with a commercial ELISA kit to determine HCMV serostatus. Peripheral blood mononuclear cells were isolated from blood by Ficoll density gradient centrifugation. The receptor was derived from a woman aged 45-65 years in good health. Donor details come from another sample of the same person, matched by shared clones. The chain is made from TRBV5-1 and TRBJ1-2. Sequenced input: blood T cells: a sorted CD56 or NKG2C T cell subset, CD4+ or CD8+ T cells, or bulk PBMC T cells (not recorded which). The CDR3 loop reads CASSLLPLGSSNYGYTF.